One and the same sample provided the 4 T cell receptor beta chains below, sequenced in a study of blood T cell repertoires in COVID-19. Sequenced by immunoSEQ multiplex PCR; TCRdb stores in-frame clones only, minus some. Of 300,000 to 350,000 clones in the sample, about 88% were seen once. Sequenced input: peripheral blood. The receptors here all came from a woman in her seventies with COVID-19, enrolled during active disease.

This clone was picked up one time. The chain is built from TRBV28 and TRBJ1-2, with 7 bases that match TRBD1. The germline V gene has CDR1 MDHEN and CDR2 SYDVKM. The CDR3 is made up of 15 amino acids. The ends lost 6 bases at V and 1 base at J; junction bases unmatched: 8. The CDR3 here is CASSRLGTVNYGYTF. The CDR3 coding sequence is TGTGCCAGCAGCCGCTTAGGGACAGTTAACTATGGCTACACCTTC.

The gene calls are TRBV4-1 and TRBJ2-1; 8 bases align to TRBD2. The J segment lost 5 bases and the V segment lost 5 bases, leaving 11 bases of the junction unmatched. The V gene's germline CDR1 is MGHRA and CDR2 YSYEKL. The CDR3 has 16 residues. The CDR3 bases are TGCGCCAGCAGCTCCATACTAGCGGTCATTCACAATGAGCAGTTCTTC. Translating gives CASSSILAVIHNEQFF.

The chain employs TRBV5-4 and TRBJ1-1, with D perhaps matching TRBD1 (5 bases). This CDR3 spans 14 amino acids. Trimming took 5 bases from V and 1 from J, leaving 12 bases between them. Germline V CDR1 and CDR2: SGHNT, YYREEE (reference sequence). CDR3 sequence reads: CASSHFGGNTEAFF. In nucleotides, the CDR3 is TGTGCCAGCAGTCATTTCGGGGGGAACACTGAAGCTTTCTTT.

The J gene is TRBJ1-1, the V gene TRBV6-2 or TRBV6-3, with unresolved D. In germline, CDR1 is MNHEY, CDR2 SVGEGT. The CDR3 spans 14 residues. Between the trimmed V and J ends, which lost 0 bases and 0 bases, there was a span of 5 bases. The CDR3 DNA reads as TGTGCCAGCAGTTACTCGAGAGTGAACACTGAAGCTTTCTTT. Protein sequence: CASSYSRVNTEAFF.